One and the same sample provided the 10 T cell receptor beta chains below, sequenced in a study of CD8 T cells in Susac syndrome. It was with random hexamers that roughly 0.5 to 1 ug RNA was reverse transcribed. TCRdb processed the immunoSEQ multiplex PCR reads anew with MiXCR; each CDR3 protein has one entry. The profile shows fewer than 350,000 distinct CDR3 sequences, 70% to 90% of them singletons. Material for sequencing was CD8+ T cells from PBMCs. These receptors all stem from a human donor with multiple sclerosis.

The rearrangement links TRBV27 to TRBJ1-1; 7 bases are shared with TRBD1. CDR1 is MNHEY, CDR2 SMNVEV, per germline (reference sequence). V was pared by 2 bases and J by 5 bases, with 5 bases of the junction left unmatched. The CDR3 length is 14 residues. Written as DNA, the CDR3 is TGTGCCAGCAGTTTAGAGGGGGCGGGAACTGAAGCTTTCTTT. Protein sequence: CASSLEGAGTEAFF.

This rearrangement joins TRBV14 to TRBJ1-5, with D tentatively TRBD1 (6 bases). Germline loops: CDR1 SGHDN, CDR2 FVKESK. V was trimmed by 6 bases and J by 7 bases, leaving 25 bases between them. CDR3 length equals 17 residues. This CDR3 reads CASSHRRGGGLGQPQHF. The CDR3 nucleotides read TGTGCCAGCAGTCATCGCCGGGGAGGGGGGCTTGGACAGCCCCAGCATTTT.

The chain recombines TRBV6-2 or TRBV6-3 with TRBJ2-1; the D gene is possibly TRBD1 (5 bases). Trimming took 7 bases from V and 4 from J, leaving 11 bases between them. Germline CDR1 reads MNHEY; CDR2 reads SVGEGT. This CDR3 is built from 13 residues. CDR3: CASTLDSYNEQFF. DNA for the CDR3: TGTGCCAGCACCTTAGACAGTTACAATGAGCAGTTCTTC.

This chain joins TRBV6-1 and TRBJ1-2; D is possibly TRBD1 (5 bases). CDR3 size: 16 residues. The V end lost 8 bases, the J end lost 5 bases, and 24 bases lay between the germline ends. Germline CDR1 reads MNHNS; CDR2 reads SASEGT. The CDR3 spells CASGGGSAAKAYGYTF. Here the CDR3 DNA reads TGTGCCAGCGGGGGGGGATCCGCGGCGAAGGCGTATGGCTACACCTTC.

This clonotype occurred a few times. The chain combines TRBV7-9 with TRBJ2-7; 9 bases match TRBD1. Germline CDR1 SEHNR, CDR2 FQNEAQ (reference sequence). V lost 1 base and J lost 5; bases outside the gene matches: 3. This CDR3 is built from 14 residues. CDR3 coding DNA: TGTGCCAGCAGCTTAGGGACAGGGGTGCACGAGCAGTACTTC. The encoded protein is CASSLGTGVHEQYF.

The CDR3 here is CASSYRLAGDGEQFF. DNA of the CDR3: TGTGCCAGCAGTTACAGACTAGCGGGAGATGGTGAGCAGTTCTTC. This sequence joins TRBV6-2 or TRBV6-3 and TRBJ2-1; TRBD2 aligns across 12 bases. V dropped 2 bases and J dropped 9; count of bases not matched to a gene: 5. The CDR3 loop spans 15 amino acids. CDR1 is MNHEY and CDR2 is SVGEGT in the germline V gene.

This clonotype was counted a few times. The chain joins TRBV27 to TRBJ2-2, with D possibly TRBD1 on 5 matching bases. The CDR3 covers 14 residues. The germline V gene encodes CDR1 MNHEY and CDR2 SMNVEV (reference sequence). V lost 2 bases and J lost 4, with 8 bases in between. CDR3 sequence reads: CASSLTQGTGELFF. The CDR3, as DNA: TGTGCCAGCAGTTTAACGCAGGGCACCGGGGAGCTGTTTTTT.

CDR3 loop: CASSPRTDTDTQYF. In nucleotides, the CDR3 is TGTGCCAGCAGCCCGAGGACAGACACAGATACGCAGTATTTT. This sequence joins TRBV7-9 and TRBJ2-3, with D possibly matching TRBD1 (6 bases). Germline CDR1 SEHNR, CDR2 FQNEAQ (reference sequence). V lost 5 bases to trimming and J lost 2 bases, with 11 bases between them. CDR3 size: 14 residues.

V gene TRBV28 combines with J gene TRBJ1-4; possibly TRBD1 for D (5 bases). This CDR3 is built from 16 residues. The V end was cut by 2 bases, the J end by 0 bases, with 10 bases between. Germline values: CDR1 MDHEN, CDR2 SYDVKM. The CDR3, as DNA: TGTGCCAGCAGTTTAGAGACAGTTGCAACTAATGAAAAACTGTTTTTT. Protein product: CASSLETVATNEKLFF. The whole variable domain, remainder taken from reference TRBV28 and TRBJ1-4, is DVKVTQSSRYLVKRTGEKVFLECVQDMDHENMFWYRQDPGLGLRLIYFSYDVKMKEKGDIPEGYSVSREKKERFSLILESASTNQTSMYLCASSLETVATNEKLFFGSGTQLSVL.

This chain joins TRBV11-2 and TRBJ2-1; 8 nucleotides line up with TRBD1. The CDR3 spans 16 residues. The ends lost 5 bases at V and 9 bases at J; junction bases unmatched: 15. Germline V gene data show CDR1 as SGHAT and CDR2 as FQNNGV. DNA of the CDR3: TGTGCCAGCAGCCCTCAAAGGGTACAGGGGGACGGTGAGCAGTTCTTC. Its protein product is CASSPQRVQGDGEQFF.